This T cell receptor beta chain was identified during a study of vaccination and CD4 T cells after COVID-19. As concerns this clonotype: The antigen is unknown.

Sequencing of DNA taken from cultured CD4+ T cells relied on the Oncomine TCR Beta short-read assay. TCRdb passed the PCR reads through MiXCR, listing each CDR3 protein once. This table holds about 20,000 distinct CDR3 sequences, around 50% found once. The CDR3 extends over 14 amino acids. V trimming: 8 bases; J trimming: 0 bases; junction bases outside the gene matches: 5. Germline values: CDR1 MNHNS, CDR2 SASEGT. Treatment specified: roughly 11-day PBMC culture with coronavirus spike peptide pools or control peptides (ViraFEST assay). There were positive PCR dates ranging from March to December 2020, all predating US Alpha, Beta and Delta variants.

This chain joins TRBV6-1 and TRBJ1-2; 8 positions match TRBD1. The sample comprised CD4+ T cells from blood, cultured in vitro. This sequence was found in a human donor who had recovered from COVID-19. The CDR3 bases are TGTGCCAGCCGGTGGACAGGGACTAACTATGGCTACACCTTC. Its translation: CASRWTGTNYGYTF.